Each of the 5 T cell receptor beta chains below was sequenced from the same sample in a study of blood T cell repertoires in COVID-19. Profiling relied on immunoSEQ multiplex PCR, and the TCRdb table lists in-frame clones only, not all of them. The table has 350,000 to 400,000 clones, around 90% seen once. The sequenced material came from PBMCs or T cells enriched from blood (not recorded which). The receptors stem from a woman aged 18-35 years who had recovered from COVID-19.

CDR3 sequence reads: CASSIQGGDNYGYTF. The DNA of the CDR3 is TGTGCCAGCAGCATCCAAGGGGGGGATAACTATGGCTACACCTTC. The chain links TRBV6-4 to TRBJ1-2, with D tentatively TRBD1 (6 bases). V was trimmed by 6 bases and J by 1 base, leaving 15 bases between them. Germline CDR1 is MRHNA and CDR2 is SNTAGT. This CDR3 comprises 15 residues.

The chain employs TRBV10-3 and TRBJ1-2, with TRBD1 matching 10 bases. Germline values: CDR1 ENHRY, CDR2 SYGVKD. With V trimmed by 6 bases and J by 3 bases, 4 bases remained unmatched. The CDR3 is 14 amino acids. The CDR3 DNA follows: TGTGCCATCAGACGGACAGGGGGGGACTATGGCTACACCTTC. This codes for CAIRRTGGDYGYTF.

This clone has just one count. The V gene is TRBV7-9, the J gene TRBJ2-7; TRBD1 matches 7 bases. V was pared by 5 bases and J by 2 bases, with 9 bases of the junction left unmatched. Germline V CDR1 and CDR2: SEHNR, FQNEAQ (reference sequence). CDR3 size: 15 residues. CDR3 in DNA: TGTGCCAGCAGCGACACCGGGACAGATCCCTACGAGCAGTACTTC. Translation gives CASSDTGTDPYEQYF.

The J gene is TRBJ2-7, the V gene TRBV28, with 7 bases identical to TRBD2. The germline V gene has CDR1 MDHEN and CDR2 SYDVKM. The CDR3 is made up of 14 amino acids. V trimming: 8 bases; J trimming: 0 bases; junction bases outside the gene matches: 7. This CDR3 reads CASVLGGGSYEQYF. Written as DNA, the CDR3 is TGTGCCAGCGTTCTCGGCGGGGGCTCCTACGAGCAGTACTTC.

The V call is TRBV2, the J call TRBJ1-5; TRBD1 matches 11 bases. The germline V gene encodes CDR1 SNHLY and CDR2 FYNNEI. The ends lost 8 bases at V and 5 bases at J; junction bases unmatched: 5. This CDR3 is built from 14 residues. The CDR3 coding sequence is TGTGCCAGCGGGGGGACAGGGGGGCATCAGCCCCAGCATTTT. It encodes CASGGTGGHQPQHF.